These T cell receptor beta chains were read from a single sample in a study of blood T cells in healthy people across ages. TCRdb processed the 5' RACE reads anew with MiXCR; each CDR3 protein has one entry. The sample has hundreds of thousands of distinct CDR3 sequences, 20% to 25% seen once. Sequencing was carried out using blood. These receptors originate from a man aged 70-80 years in good health. CDR3s include the opening cysteine and the closing phenylalanine or tryptophan. A D gene is named only where the DNA matches it firmly. Size tells how often a clone was seen (once, few, many) or the class of an expanded clone, and some rows leave it out.

v_gene: TRBV29-1; len: 12; abundance: NA; d_gene: TRBD1; j_gene: TRBJ2-4; CDR3nt: TGCAGCGGGACAGGGGTAGCGGGCATTCAGTACTTT; CDR3aa: CSGTGVAGIQYF
v_gene: TRBV29-1; len: 12; abundance: NA; d_gene: NA; j_gene: TRBJ2-2; CDR3nt: TGCAGCTCCGAAGGAGACACCGGGGAGCTGTTTTTT; CDR3aa: CSSEGDTGELFF
v_gene: TRBV28; len: 14; abundance: NA; d_gene: TRBD1; j_gene: TRBJ2-1; CDR3nt: TGTGCCAGCAGTACACCCACAGGGGCTCACGAGCAGTTCTTC; CDR3aa: CASSTPTGAHEQFF
v_gene: TRBV6-6; len: 14; abundance: NA; d_gene: TRBD1; j_gene: TRBJ1-4; CDR3nt: TGTGCCAGCAGGGACAGGGTAGCATATGAAAAACTGTTTTTT; CDR3aa: CASRDRVAYEKLFF
v_gene: TRBV6-1; len: 13; abundance: NA; d_gene: NA; j_gene: TRBJ2-7; CDR3nt: TGTGCCAGCAGTGACGCCGATATCTACGAGCAGTACTTC; CDR3aa: CASSDADIYEQYF
v_gene: TRBV5-1; len: 11; abundance: NA; d_gene: NA; j_gene: TRBJ2-1; CDR3nt: TGCGCCAGCAGCGCTGCGTACGAGCAGTTCTTC; CDR3aa: CASSAAYEQFF
v_gene: TRBV18; len: 12; abundance: few; d_gene: NA; j_gene: TRBJ2-5; CDR3nt: TGTGCCAGCCCACAAAAGGAAGAGACCCAGTACTTC; CDR3aa: CASPQKEETQYF
v_gene: TRBV11-2; len: 19; abundance: few; d_gene: NA; j_gene: TRBJ1-2; CDR3nt: TGTGCCAGCAGCCTAACCACGACAGGCCCTTCCGCCCTTAACTATGGCTACACCTTC; CDR3aa: CASSLTTTGPSALNYGYTF
v_gene: TRBV7-9; len: 14; abundance: NA; d_gene: NA; j_gene: TRBJ1-6; CDR3nt: TGTGCCAGCAGCTTGGACAGTCGGAATTCACCCCTCCACTTT; CDR3aa: CASSLDSRNSPLHF
v_gene: TRBV20-1; len: 13; abundance: few; d_gene: NA; j_gene: TRBJ2-7; CDR3nt: TGCAGTGCTCTGGACAGCGGGGCCTACGAGCAGTACTTC; CDR3aa: CSALDSGAYEQYF
v_gene: TRBV9; len: 17; abundance: few; d_gene: NA; j_gene: TRBJ1-3; CDR3nt: TGTGCCAGCAGCGTAGGGAACAGCCAAAGCTCTGGAAACACCATATATTTT; CDR3aa: CASSVGNSQSSGNTIYF
v_gene: TRBV5-1; len: 16; abundance: NA; d_gene: NA; j_gene: TRBJ2-2; CDR3nt: TGCGCCAGCAGCTTGAATGGGGGGGCGGACACCGGGGAGCTGTTTTTT; CDR3aa: CASSLNGGADTGELFF
v_gene: TRBV27; len: 15; abundance: few; d_gene: NA; j_gene: TRBJ2-5; CDR3nt: TGTGCCAGCAGTTTATGGGCAGACCTCCAAGAGACCCAGTACTTC; CDR3aa: CASSLWADLQETQYF
v_gene: TRBV7-9; len: 11; abundance: NA; d_gene: TRBD2; j_gene: TRBJ2-5; CDR3nt: TGTGCCAGCAGGTTAAGCGGGAGGTCGTACTTC; CDR3aa: CASRLSGRSYF
v_gene: TRBV9; len: 15; abundance: few; d_gene: NA; j_gene: TRBJ1-5; CDR3nt: TGTGCCAGCAGCGTAGACTTGGGCGAAAATCAGCCCCAGCATTTT; CDR3aa: CASSVDLGENQPQHF
v_gene: TRBV20-1; len: 13; abundance: few; d_gene: TRBD1; j_gene: TRBJ1-4; CDR3nt: TGCAGTGCTACGGCAGGGGGTAATGAAAAACTGTTTTTT; CDR3aa: CSATAGGNEKLFF
v_gene: TRBV6-2/TRBV6-3; len: 16; abundance: NA; d_gene: TRBD2; j_gene: TRBJ2-7; CDR3nt: TGTGCCAGCAGTTCTCCCATGTCAAGCGGGAGCTACGAGCAGTACTTC; CDR3aa: CASSSPMSSGSYEQYF
v_gene: TRBV12-3/TRBV12-4; len: 16; abundance: NA; d_gene: NA; j_gene: TRBJ2-2; CDR3nt: TGTGCCAGCAGCACCGCCGGAGGCGCGGCCACCGGGGAGCTGTTTTTT; CDR3aa: CASSTAGGAATGELFF
v_gene: TRBV28; len: 14; abundance: few; d_gene: NA; j_gene: TRBJ2-3; CDR3nt: TGTGCCAGCAGTGGACAGGGAAGCGGGGGACCGCAGTATTTT; CDR3aa: CASSGQGSGGPQYF
v_gene: TRBV6-5; len: 13; abundance: NA; d_gene: TRBD2; j_gene: TRBJ2-7; CDR3nt: TGTGCCAGCAGTTATAGCGGGAGAGGCGAGCAGTACTTC; CDR3aa: CASSYSGRGEQYF
v_gene: TRBV28; len: 15; abundance: few; d_gene: NA; j_gene: TRBJ2-7; CDR3nt: TGTGCCAGCAGTTTAGAGGCAGTCTACTCCTACGAGCAGTACTTC; CDR3aa: CASSLEAVYSYEQYF
v_gene: TRBV6-1; len: 15; abundance: NA; d_gene: NA; j_gene: TRBJ2-2; CDR3nt: TGTGCCAGCAGTCCCCAACTTATGAACACCGGGGAGCTGTTTTTT; CDR3aa: CASSPQLMNTGELFF
v_gene: TRBV27; len: 16; abundance: few; d_gene: TRBD2; j_gene: TRBJ2-1; CDR3nt: TGTGCCAGTCTAGCGTCCTCTAGCGGATTCTACAATGAGCAGTTCTTC; CDR3aa: CASLASSSGFYNEQFF
v_gene: TRBV5-4; len: 17; abundance: NA; d_gene: TRBD2; j_gene: TRBJ2-1; CDR3nt: TGTGCCAGCAGCTCCGCCTCGGGAGCGGGAGGATACAATGAGCAGTTCTTC; CDR3aa: CASSSASGAGGYNEQFF
v_gene: TRBV3-1; len: 15; abundance: few; d_gene: NA; j_gene: TRBJ1-3; CDR3nt: TGTGCCAGCAGCCAAGTGGGCAGGAGCGGAAACACCATATATTTT; CDR3aa: CASSQVGRSGNTIYF
v_gene: TRBV7-2; len: 17; abundance: NA; d_gene: TRBD2; j_gene: TRBJ2-4; CDR3nt: TGTGCCAGCAGTGCCGGGCTAGCGGTAGTAGCCAAAAACATTCAGTACTTC; CDR3aa: CASSAGLAVVAKNIQYF
v_gene: TRBV6-5; len: 18; abundance: NA; d_gene: TRBD2; j_gene: TRBJ2-5; CDR3nt: TGTGCCAGCAGTTACCTTGGACTAGCGGGAGAGTTTCAAGAGACCCAGTACTTC; CDR3aa: CASSYLGLAGEFQETQYF
v_gene: TRBV10-3; len: 18; abundance: few; d_gene: NA; j_gene: TRBJ2-3; CDR3nt: TGTGCCATCAGTGAGCGCCAGAGGAAAGGGGTCGGCACAGATACGCAGTATTTT; CDR3aa: CAISERQRKGVGTDTQYF
v_gene: TRBV4-3; len: 16; abundance: many; d_gene: NA; j_gene: TRBJ2-1; CDR3nt: TGCGCCAGCAGCCAAGAAGGGGGTCTCTCCTACAATGAGCAGTTCTTC; CDR3aa: CASSQEGGLSYNEQFF
v_gene: TRBV4-1; len: 15; abundance: NA; d_gene: TRBD1; j_gene: TRBJ1-2; CDR3nt: TGCGCCAGCAGCCAAGATCCCGCCAGGGGGCTTGGCTACACCTTC; CDR3aa: CASSQDPARGLGYTF
v_gene: TRBV20-1; len: 14; abundance: NA; d_gene: NA; j_gene: TRBJ2-3; CDR3nt: TGCAGTGCTACCGACTGGCAGAGCTCAGATACGCAGTATTTT; CDR3aa: CSATDWQSSDTQYF
v_gene: TRBV29-1; len: 12; abundance: many; d_gene: TRBD1; j_gene: TRBJ2-5; CDR3nt: TGCAGCGGGAGACAGGGAAAAGAGACCCAGTACTTC; CDR3aa: CSGRQGKETQYF
v_gene: TRBV29-1; len: 12; abundance: NA; d_gene: NA; j_gene: TRBJ1-2; CDR3nt: TGCAGCGTTGTGGGGGAGAACTATGGCTACACCTTC; CDR3aa: CSVVGENYGYTF
v_gene: TRBV18; len: 15; abundance: NA; d_gene: TRBD1; j_gene: TRBJ2-2; CDR3nt: TGTGCCAGCTCACCACAGGGGGCAAGCACCGGGGAGCTGTTTTTT; CDR3aa: CASSPQGASTGELFF
v_gene: TRBV20-1; len: 14; abundance: few; d_gene: TRBD1; j_gene: TRBJ1-5; CDR3nt: TGCAGTGCTATCGGACAGGGATTGAATCAGCCCCAGCATTTT; CDR3aa: CSAIGQGLNQPQHF
v_gene: TRBV20-1; len: 22; abundance: few; d_gene: TRBD2; j_gene: TRBJ2-7; CDR3nt: TGCAGTGCTAGAGGGGGACGGCGGACTAGCGGGACAAACGCCGGAATTTCCTACGAGCAGTACTTC; CDR3aa: CSARGGRRTSGTNAGISYEQYF